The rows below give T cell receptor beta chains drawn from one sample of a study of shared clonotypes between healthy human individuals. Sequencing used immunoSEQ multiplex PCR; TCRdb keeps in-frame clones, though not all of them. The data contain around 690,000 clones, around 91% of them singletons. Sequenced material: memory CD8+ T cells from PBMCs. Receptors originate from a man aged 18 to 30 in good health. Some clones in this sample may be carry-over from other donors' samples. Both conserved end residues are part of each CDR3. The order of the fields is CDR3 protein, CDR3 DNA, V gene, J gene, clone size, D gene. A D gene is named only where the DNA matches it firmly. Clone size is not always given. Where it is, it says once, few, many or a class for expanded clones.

CDR3 protein: CASSLGEWAGGRLFNEQFF
CDR3 DNA: TGCGCCAGCAGCTTGGGGGAGTGGGCGGGAGGGCGTCTATTCAATGAGCAGTTCTTC
V gene: TRBV5-1
J gene: TRBJ2-1
clone size: once
D gene: TRBD2

CDR3 protein: CASSYRGVGFGSGANVLTF
CDR3 DNA: TGTGCCAGCAGCTACCGCGGGGTCGGGTTCGGCTCTGGGGCCAACGTCCTGACTTTC
V gene: TRBV11-2
J gene: TRBJ2-6
clone size: -
D gene: -

CDR3 protein: CASGQGAVDEKLFF
CDR3 DNA: TGCGCCAGCGGACAGGGGGCTGTCGATGAAAAACTGTTTTTT
V gene: TRBV10-2
J gene: TRBJ1-4
clone size: once
D gene: TRBD1

CDR3 protein: CASSVRSGDLYEQYF
CDR3 DNA: TGTGCCAGCAGCGTGCGCTCTGGGGATTTATACGAGCAGTACTTC
V gene: TRBV9
J gene: TRBJ2-7
clone size: -
D gene: -

CDR3 protein: CASTPNLQGRDTEAFF
CDR3 DNA: TGTGCCAGTACTCCGAACCTACAGGGGAGGGACACTGAAGCTTTCTTT
V gene: TRBV19
J gene: TRBJ1-1
clone size: few
D gene: TRBD1

CDR3 protein: CASRELRTGGLSNQPQHF
CDR3 DNA: TGTGCCAGCAGGGAACTTCGGACAGGGGGCTTGAGCAATCAGCCCCAGCATTTT
V gene: TRBV27
J gene: TRBJ1-5
clone size: -
D gene: TRBD1

CDR3 protein: CASSTGQLAYEQYF
CDR3 DNA: TGTGCCAGCAGCACGGGGCAATTAGCCTACGAGCAGTACTTC
V gene: TRBV28
J gene: TRBJ2-7
clone size: -
D gene: -

CDR3 protein: CASSYLPGLAVYNEQFF
CDR3 DNA: TGTGCCAGCAGCTATCTCCCGGGACTAGCGGTTTACAATGAGCAGTTCTTC
V gene: TRBV7-3
J gene: TRBJ2-1
clone size: -
D gene: TRBD2

CDR3 protein: CASSLSNSETQYF
CDR3 DNA: TGTGCCAGCAGCTTAAGTAACTCGGAGACCCAGTACTTC
V gene: TRBV7-9
J gene: TRBJ2-5
clone size: -
D gene: -

CDR3 protein: CASSFNGPNTEAFF
CDR3 DNA: TGCGCCAGCAGCTTCAACGGACCGAACACTGAAGCTTTCTTT
V gene: TRBV5-1
J gene: TRBJ1-1
clone size: -
D gene: -

CDR3 protein: CASSPSGSYNEQFF
CDR3 DNA: TGTGCCAGCTCACCAAGCGGGAGTTACAATGAGCAGTTCTTC
V gene: TRBV18
J gene: TRBJ2-1
clone size: once
D gene: TRBD2

CDR3 protein: CSVELGQGLVSGRAEGTYNEQFF
CDR3 DNA: TGCAGCGTTGAATTAGGACAGGGCCTAGTAAGCGGGAGGGCCGAGGGGACCTACAATGAGCAGTTCTTC
V gene: TRBV29-1
J gene: TRBJ2-1
clone size: -
D gene: TRBD2

CDR3 protein: CASGRLAVTDTQYF
CDR3 DNA: TGTGCCAGCGGGCGACTAGCGGTAACAGATACGCAGTATTTT
V gene: TRBV9
J gene: TRBJ2-3
clone size: -
D gene: TRBD2

CDR3 protein: CASSFGLTDTEAFF
CDR3 DNA: TGTGCCAGCAGCTTCGGGTTGACGGACACTGAAGCTTTCTTT
V gene: TRBV7-9
J gene: TRBJ1-1
clone size: few
D gene: -

CDR3 protein: CASSLYRGVEPQHF
CDR3 DNA: TGTGCCAGCAGTTTATATCGGGGAGTGGAGCCCCAGCATTTT
V gene: TRBV28
J gene: TRBJ1-5
clone size: -
D gene: -

CDR3 protein: CSVTPSSYEQYF
CDR3 DNA: TGCAGCGTGACACCTAGCTCCTACGAGCAGTACTTC
V gene: TRBV29-1
J gene: TRBJ2-7
clone size: -
D gene: -

CDR3 protein: CASSPGLAGTYEQYF
CDR3 DNA: TGTGCCAGCAGCCCGGGACTAGCGGGTACCTACGAGCAGTACTTC
V gene: TRBV4-2
J gene: TRBJ2-7
clone size: -
D gene: TRBD2

CDR3 protein: CASTRTGGHLVYSNQPQHF
CDR3 DNA: TGTGCCAGCACTCGAACGGGGGGACACCTGGTCTATAGCAATCAGCCCCAGCATTTT
V gene: TRBV28
J gene: TRBJ1-5
clone size: -
D gene: -

CDR3 protein: CASSLRGEETQYF
CDR3 DNA: TGTGCCAGCAGCTTACGGGGGGAAGAGACCCAGTACTTC
V gene: TRBV11-2
J gene: TRBJ2-5
clone size: -
D gene: TRBD2

CDR3 protein: CAISESRGYSNQPQHF
CDR3 DNA: TGTGCCATCAGTGAGTCGAGGGGGTATAGCAATCAGCCCCAGCATTTT
V gene: TRBV6-1
J gene: TRBJ1-5
clone size: -
D gene: -

CDR3 protein: CASSLFRLETNEKLFF
CDR3 DNA: TGCGCCAGCAGCTTGTTTCGGTTAGAGACTAATGAAAAACTGTTTTTT
V gene: TRBV5-1
J gene: TRBJ1-4
clone size: -
D gene: -

CDR3 protein: CASSLGQLETQYF
CDR3 DNA: TGTGCCAGCAGTCTGGGACAGTTGGAGACCCAGTACTTC
V gene: TRBV27
J gene: TRBJ2-5
clone size: -
D gene: TRBD1

CDR3 protein: CASSFLGAGEQYF
CDR3 DNA: TGTGCCAGCAGTTTTCTGGGGGCCGGGGAGCAGTACTTC
V gene: TRBV27
J gene: TRBJ2-7
clone size: -
D gene: -

CDR3 protein: CASSPISSTGELFF
CDR3 DNA: TGTGCCAGCAGCCCTATATCTAGTACCGGGGAGCTGTTTTTT
V gene: TRBV7-6
J gene: TRBJ2-2
clone size: -
D gene: -

CDR3 protein: CASSIAEQYEQYF
CDR3 DNA: TGTGCCAGCAGTATAGCGGAACAATACGAGCAGTACTTC
V gene: TRBV9
J gene: TRBJ2-7
clone size: -
D gene: -